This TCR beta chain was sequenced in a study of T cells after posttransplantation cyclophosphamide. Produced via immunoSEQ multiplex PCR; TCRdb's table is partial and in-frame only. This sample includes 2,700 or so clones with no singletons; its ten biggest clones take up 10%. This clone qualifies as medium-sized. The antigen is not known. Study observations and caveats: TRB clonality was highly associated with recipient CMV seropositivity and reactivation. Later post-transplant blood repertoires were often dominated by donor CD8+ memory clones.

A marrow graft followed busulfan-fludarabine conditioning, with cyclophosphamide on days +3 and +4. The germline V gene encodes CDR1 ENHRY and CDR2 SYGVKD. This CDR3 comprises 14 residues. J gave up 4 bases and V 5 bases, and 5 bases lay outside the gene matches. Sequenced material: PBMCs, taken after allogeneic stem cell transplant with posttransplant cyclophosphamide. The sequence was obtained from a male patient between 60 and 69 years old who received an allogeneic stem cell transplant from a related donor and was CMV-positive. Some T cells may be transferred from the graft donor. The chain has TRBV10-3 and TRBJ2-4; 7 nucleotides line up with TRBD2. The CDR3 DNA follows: TGTGCCATCAGTCCTCGGGAGGATAAAAACATTCAGTACTTC. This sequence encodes CAISPREDKNIQYF.